The 6 T cell receptor beta chains presented below share a single source sample, sequenced in a study of blood T cells in healthy people across ages. Next came a second PCR, run for about 6 to 12 cycles, which used a sample-barcoded 5' primer along with a J-beta primer mix. TCRdb called the 5' RACE reads again in MiXCR, with one record for every CDR3 protein. This sample carries around 1,500,000 distinct CDR3 sequences, 28% of them seen once, and the ten largest clones take more than 6%. Material: blood. Receptor source: a woman aged 25 to 45 in good health.

V usage is TRBV20-1 and J usage is TRBJ2-5; D is undetermined. The end of the DNA is better explained by TRBJ2-7, so the J call may be wrong. Germline assignment: CDR1 DFQATT and CDR2 SNEGSKA (reference sequence). This CDR3 is 14 amino acids long. CDR3 sequence (DNA): TGCAGTGCTAGAGATCCCCCTACGTCCTACGAGCAGTACTTC. This sequence encodes CSARDPPTSYEQYF.

This clonotype was recorded many times. This chain links TRBV7-9 with TRBJ2-7; perhaps TRBD1 as D (6 bases). This CDR3 is built from 12 residues. Germline CDR1 is SEHNR and CDR2 is FQNEAQ (reference sequence). Trimming cost V 2 bases and J 5 bases, with 7 bases left between them. CDR3 in DNA: TGTGCCAGCAGCTTACAGGGGAACGAGCAGTACTTC. The encoded protein is CASSLQGNEQYF.

The chain is built from TRBV9 and TRBJ1-2; 10 positions match TRBD1. Germline assignment: CDR1 SGDLS and CDR2 YYNGEE. The CDR3 length is 17 residues. With V trimmed by 4 bases and J by 0 bases, 9 bases remained unmatched. This CDR3 reads CASSPRTGGPPNYGYTF. CDR3 DNA: TGTGCCAGCAGCCCCAGGACAGGGGGGCCGCCTAACTATGGCTACACCTTC.

This clonotype was seen ten or more times. V usage is TRBV10-3 and J usage is TRBJ2-7; D is ambiguous. The CDR3 spans 15 residues. Trimming shortened V by 0 bases and J by 0 bases, and 9 bases separated the two germline ends. Germline lookup yields CDR1 ENHRY and CDR2 SYGVKD. This CDR3 is CAISESLTVSYEQYF. The CDR3 DNA is TGTGCCATCAGTGAGTCTCTGACGGTCTCCTACGAGCAGTACTTC.

Only a few counts were recorded for this clonotype. This chain joins TRBV9 and TRBJ2-3; D is possibly TRBD1 or TRBD2 (5 bases each). V dropped 3 bases and J dropped 4 bases, with 12 bases sitting between them. The germline V gene has CDR1 SGDLS and CDR2 YYNGEE. The CDR3 length is 14 residues. The chain's CDR3 is CASSDTGASDTQYF. In DNA form, the CDR3 reads TGTGCCAGCAGCGACACCGGGGCCTCAGATACGCAGTATTTT. The variable domain in full, completed from reference TRBV9 and TRBJ2-3, reads DSGVTQTPKHLITATGQRVTLRCSPRSGDLSVYWYQQSLDQGLQFLIQYYNGEERAKGNILERFSAQQFPDLHSELNLSSLELGDSALYFCASSDTGASDTQYFGPGTRLTVL.

The CDR3 nucleotides are TGTGCCAGCAGTGATGGGGGCCCCTACGAGCAGTACTTC. It encodes CASSDGGPYEQYF. This chain uses TRBV2 with TRBJ2-7; D possibly corresponds to TRBD1 (6 bases). The CDR3 runs to 13 residues. V was pared by 3 bases and J by 2 bases, with 8 bases between. Germline assignment: CDR1 SNHLY and CDR2 FYNNEI.